This entry lists 7 T cell receptor beta chains sequenced from one sample in a study of blood T cell repertoires in COVID-19. TCRdb's table, derived via immunoSEQ multiplex PCR, lists solely in-frame clones and lacks some. The sample records about 340,000 clones, about nine tenths being singletons. Material: peripheral blood. The receptors shown here come from a woman aged 45-65 years with COVID-19, enrolled during active disease.

This clone has just one count. This sequence joins TRBV7-9 and TRBJ1-2; 7 positions agree with TRBD1. The V segment lost 1 base and the J segment 8 bases; nucleotides outside the gene matches: 10. Germline CDR1 SEHNR, CDR2 FQNEAQ (reference sequence). The CDR3 runs to 15 residues. CDR3 bases: TGTGCCAGCAGCTTAGTGGGACAGACATCCTCGGGCTACACCTTC. Translated: CASSLVGQTSSGYTF.

V usage is TRBV7-9 and J usage is TRBJ1-6; D may be TRBD1 (5 bases). The CDR3 is made up of 18 amino acids. The V gene's germline CDR1 is SEHNR and CDR2 FQNEAQ (reference sequence). V gave up 3 bases and J gave up 0 bases, with 15 bases separating them. DNA of the CDR3: TGTGCCAGCAGCTTTGATCTGGAGGGGAGCTCCTATAATTCACCCCTCCACTTT. Residues: CASSFDLEGSSYNSPLHF. The full variable domain, with the rest looked up from reference TRBV7-9 and TRBJ1-6, is DTGVSQNPRHKITKRGQNVTFRCDPISEHNRLYWYRQTLGQGPEFLTYFQNEAQLEKSRLLSDRFSAERPKGSFSTLEIQRTEQGDSAMYLCASSFDLEGSSYNSPLHFGNGTRLTVT.

This chain links TRBV18 with TRBJ2-7, with unresolved D. Looked up from germline, CDR1 is KGHSH and CDR2 is LQKENI. Trimming stripped 2 bases from V and 3 bases from J, with 14 bases between. The CDR3 consists of 15 residues. The CDR3 loop is CASSPASNPYYEQYF. The CDR3 DNA is TGTGCCAGCTCACCAGCGAGTAACCCTTACTACGAGCAGTACTTC.

The chain uses TRBV7-2 and TRBJ2-1; TRBD2 is a possible D gene (5 bases). V lost 4 bases and J 6 bases, leaving 13 bases between the germline ends. Germline V CDR1 and CDR2: SGHTA, FQGNSA. The CDR3 consists of 14 residues. CDR3 DNA sequence: TGTGCCAGCAGCTCCGGGATAGTCATCAATGAGCAGTTCTTC. Translation: CASSSGIVINEQFF.

The CDR3: CASSLVMRQNTGELFF. The CDR3 nucleotides are TGTGCCAGCAGCTTGGTTATGCGGCAGAACACCGGGGAGCTGTTTTTT. The V call is TRBV5-5, the J call TRBJ2-2; D gene uncertain. The V and J ends lost 0 bases and 1 base respectively, with 10 bases between them. Germline V CDR1 and CDR2: SGHKS, YYEKEE (reference sequence). There are 16 residues in the CDR3.

This clone was picked up one time. The DNA for the CDR3 is TGCAGCGTCGGCGGGCGGACAGTGGGGCAAAGCTCTGGAAACACCATATATTTT. It is translated as CSVGGRTVGQSSGNTIYF. The rearrangement links TRBV29-1 to TRBJ1-3; D perhaps matches TRBD1 (6 bases). V lost 6 bases, J lost 0 bases, and 24 bases lay in between. The CDR3 consists of 18 residues. CDR1 and CDR2 (germline): SQVTM, ANQGSEA.

This chain joins TRBV3-1 (or the pseudogene TRBV3-2) and TRBJ2-7, with 9 bases identical to TRBD2. V trimming: 4 bases; J trimming: 4 bases; junction bases outside the gene matches: 5. The CDR3 contains 14 residues. Germline CDR1 LGHDT, CDR2 YNNKEL (reference sequence). In DNA form, the CDR3 reads TGTGCCAGCAGCCTTCGACTAGCGGCTTACGAGCAGTACTTC. Translation: CASSLRLAAYEQYF.